This note documents a single T cell receptor beta chain sequence. Antigen: not known. The entry originates in a study of radiation and T cells in renal cell carcinoma. Overall study results and limits: Baseline intratumoral clonotype presence is unknown without pretreatment biopsies.

Sequencing used immunoSEQ multiplex PCR; TCRdb keeps in-frame clones, though not all of them. The table shows more than 95,000 clones, with roughly 80% occurring only once. The CDR3 is 15 residues long. The germline gives CDR1 LNHDA, CDR2 SQIVND (reference sequence). V was clipped by 1 base and J by 6 bases, with 13 bases between them. Described time point: baseline pretreatment blood. Treatment denoted: 15 Gy SBRT to primary tumor, nephrectomy 4 weeks later. Serial blood draws occurred at baseline and 2 and 4 weeks post-SBRT. The patient's renal cell carcinoma had clear cell pathology. This material consisted of blood, taken from a patient whose treatment included radiotherapy and nephrectomy. The receptor was derived from an older woman with renal cell carcinoma. The chain is built from TRBV19 and TRBJ2-1, with no clear D. CDR3 DNA: TGTGCCAGTAGTATAGGCGGCGTAAGGGTCAATGAGCAGTTCTTC. Protein product: CASSIGGVRVNEQFF. The whole variable domain, filled in from reference TRBV19 and TRBJ2-1, reads DGGITQSPKYLFRKEGQNVTLSCEQNLNHDAMYWYRQDPGQGLRLIYYSQIVNDFQKGDIAEGYSVSREKKESFPLTVTSAQKNPTAFYLCASSIGGVRVNEQFFGPGTRLTVL.